These 22 T cell receptor beta chains were all obtained from the same sample, sequenced in a study of control samples from healthy donors and cancer patients. Profiled with immunoSEQ multiplex PCR; TCRdb holds only in-frame clones, not every one. This sample carries fewer than 120,000 clones, approximately 88% of them seen once, and the ten largest clones take 3.7%. Sequencing was carried out using PBMCs. These receptors all come from a woman aged 60 to 75 with lung cancer.

This chain uses TRBV29-1 with TRBJ2-3, with no clear D. CDR1 is SQVTM, CDR2 ANQGSEA, per germline. The V and J ends lost 0 bases and 10 bases respectively, with 17 bases between them. The CDR3 covers 14 residues. The CDR3 reads CSVEDDWGLKPQYF. The CDR3 region has the DNA TGCAGCGTTGAAGATGATTGGGGTCTGAAGCCGCAGTATTTT.

The V gene is TRBV12-1, the J gene TRBJ1-6; TRBD1, as called in the table, went unchecked against the DNA. TRBV12-1 is an annotated pseudogene. CDR3 length: 17 amino acids. Here the CDR3 reads CASNPDRASSYNSPLHF. The CDR3 DNA is TGTGCCAGCAACCCCGACAGGGCGAGTTCCTATAATTCACCCCTCCACTTT.

This rearrangement joins TRBV5-6 to TRBJ2-6; TRBD2 matches at 9 bases. This CDR3 region has 17 residues. The junction had 9 bases not matched to a gene; V was cut back by 5 bases and J by 3 bases. Germline assignment: CDR1 SGHDT and CDR2 YYEEEE. DNA of the CDR3: TGTGCCAGCAGTCCAGCGGGGGGTGTTAATGGGGCCAACGTCCTGACTTTC. Amino acid sequence: CASSPAGGVNGANVLTF.

J is TRBJ1-2 and V is TRBV6-1; D is perhaps TRBD1 (6 bases). In germline, CDR1 is MNHNS, CDR2 SASEGT. V lost 4 bases to trimming and J lost 5 bases, with 20 bases between them. CDR3 length equals 16 residues. The CDR3 bases are TGTGCCAGCAGTGGAGGGACGGACGGGACACTTTATGGCTACACCTTC. It is translated as CASSGGTDGTLYGYTF.

J is TRBJ1-6 and V is TRBV3-1 (or the pseudogene TRBV3-2), with no clear D. Germline V CDR1 and CDR2: LGHDT, YNNKEL (reference sequence). The CDR3 length is 14 residues. Trimming removed 4 bases from V and 7 bases from J, with 11 bases in between. The DNA of the CDR3 is TGTGCCAGCAGCCTGGTGGGCACCAATTCACCCCTCCACTTT. Translated: CASSLVGTNSPLHF.

V usage is TRBV6-1 and J usage is TRBJ1-1, with unresolved D. This CDR3 has 15 amino acids. V lost 3 bases and J lost 1, with 12 bases in between. Germline V gene sequence: CDR1 MNHNS, CDR2 SASEGT. CDR3 loop: CASSDLWGGNTEAFF. Here the CDR3 DNA reads TGTGCCAGCAGTGATCTATGGGGTGGGAACACTGAAGCTTTCTTT.

The V and J genes are TRBV5-1 and TRBJ2-7; either TRBD1 or TRBD2 may supply D (7 bases each). Per germline, CDR1 SGHRS and CDR2 YFSETQ. This CDR3 has 14 residues. Trimming removed 4 bases from V and 6 bases from J, with 17 bases in between. The CDR3 reads CASSPWQGEGEQYF. CDR3 DNA sequence: TGCGCCAGCAGCCCTTGGCAGGGGGAGGGCGAGCAGTACTTC. Full variable domain (outside the CDR3, taken from reference TRBV5-1 and TRBJ2-7): KAGVTQTPRYLIKTRGQQVTLSCSPISGHRSVSWYQQTPGQGLQFLFEYFSETQRNKGNFPGRFSGRQFSNSRSEMNVSTLELGDSALYLCASSPWQGEGEQYFGPGTRLTVT.

This clone was seen just once. The rearrangement joins TRBV5-1 to TRBJ1-2, with 7 bases fitting TRBD1. Germline CDR1 SGHRS, CDR2 YFSETQ. Unmatched junction bases numbered 6, after V lost 3 bases and J lost 4 bases. The CDR3 spans 14 residues. CDR3 protein: CASSSTGTAYGYTF. CDR3 DNA sequence: TGCGCCAGCAGCTCGACCGGGACAGCCTATGGCTACACCTTC.

This rearrangement joins TRBV2 to TRBJ2-7; D tentatively reads TRBD1 or TRBD2 (6 bases each). The germline V and J ends were trimmed by 6 bases and 6 bases, with 15 bases remaining between them. The CDR3 extends over 13 amino acids. CDR1 SNHLY and CDR2 FYNNEI come from the germline V gene. The CDR3 DNA sequence: TGTGCCAGCAGCTCCCCGGGGGCCCCCGAGCAGTACTTC. As protein: CASSSPGAPEQYF.

The V and J genes are TRBV9 and TRBJ1-3, with D unclear. Germline CDR1 SGDLS, CDR2 YYNGEE. The V end was cut by 0 bases, the J end by 0 bases, with 10 bases between. This CDR3 has 16 amino acids. This chain's CDR3 is CASSVDVFTSGNTIYF. The CDR3 DNA follows: TGTGCCAGCAGCGTAGATGTCTTCACCTCTGGAAACACCATATATTTT.

The gene calls are TRBV7-2 and TRBJ1-1; no definite D call. The CDR3 covers 14 residues. V lost 4 bases and J 1 base, leaving 10 bases between the germline ends. Germline V gives CDR1 SGHTA, CDR2 FQGNSA. CDR3 DNA sequence: TGTGCCAGCAGCTACCGACGGCCGAACACTGAAGCTTTCTTT. It encodes CASSYRRPNTEAFF.

The chain links TRBV7-9 to TRBJ1-3; TRBD1 aligns across 8 bases. Germline CDR1 SEHNR, CDR2 FQNEAQ (reference sequence). The ends lost 5 bases at V and 15 bases at J; junction bases unmatched: 6. The CDR3 is 11 residues long. As DNA, the CDR3 is TGTGCCAGCAGCCTTGAGGGACAGGAATATTTT. Encoded protein: CASSLEGQEYF.

The J gene is TRBJ2-6, the V gene TRBV11-2, with D possibly being TRBD2 (6 bases). This CDR3 region has 19 residues. V gave up 1 base and J gave up 0 bases, with 16 bases separating them. CDR1 SGHAT and CDR2 FQNNGV come from the germline V gene. CDR3 residues: CASSLGGARGSSGANVLTF. In DNA, the CDR3 is TGTGCCAGCAGCTTAGGCGGTGCGCGGGGAAGCTCTGGGGCCAACGTCCTGACTTTC.

The chain has TRBV7-8 and TRBJ2-1; D possibly matches TRBD1 or TRBD2 (6 bases each). Trimming removed 0 bases at V and 3 bases at J, with 18 bases between. Germline V CDR1 and CDR2: SGHVS, FQNEAQ. This CDR3 has 18 residues. The CDR3 loop reads CASSLARRFGGLYNEQFF. CDR3 in DNA: TGTGCCAGCAGCTTAGCTCGTCGTTTTGGGGGGCTCTACAATGAGCAGTTCTTC.

The V gene is TRBV15, the J gene TRBJ2-7; 7 nucleotides line up with TRBD1. Germline V gene sequence: CDR1 LNHNV, CDR2 YYDKDF (reference sequence). Trimming at V came to 5 bases and at J to 0 bases, leaving 7 bases not matched to a gene. The CDR3 runs 15 residues. This CDR3 is CATSGAGTASYEQYF. The CDR3 nucleotides read TGTGCCACCAGCGGGGCCGGGACAGCCTCCTACGAGCAGTACTTC.

The chain combines TRBV7-9 with TRBJ2-3, with D perhaps matching TRBD1 (6 bases). CDR1 is SEHNR, CDR2 FQNEAQ, per germline (reference sequence). V gave up 6 bases and J gave up 0 bases, with 13 bases separating them. The CDR3 is made up of 15 amino acids. The CDR3 sequence: CASRHGQTSTDTQYF. CDR3 sequence (DNA): TGTGCCAGCAGACACGGACAGACTAGCACAGATACGCAGTATTTT.

This clone was recorded once. This sequence joins TRBV3-1 (or the pseudogene TRBV3-2) and TRBJ2-7, with 9 bases aligning to TRBD1. The CDR3 sequence is 14 residues long. In germline, CDR1 is LGHDT, CDR2 YNNKEL (reference sequence). The V segment lost 2 bases and the J segment 5 bases; nucleotides outside the gene matches: 4. The CDR3 loop reads CASSQTDRGDEQYF. For the CDR3, the DNA is TGTGCCAGCAGCCAAACGGACAGGGGTGACGAGCAGTACTTC.

This clone was observed a handful of times. The rearrangement joins TRBV5-1 to TRBJ1-5, with D perhaps TRBD1 (6 bases). V was trimmed by 4 bases and J by 13 bases, leaving 21 bases between them. CDR1 SGHRS and CDR2 YFSETQ come from the germline V gene. The CDR3 runs to 14 residues. The CDR3 DNA sequence: TGCGCCAGCAGCCCACTACCCGACAAGGGACAACAGCATTTT. Translation: CASSPLPDKGQQHF.

DNA for the CDR3: TGCAGTGCGGGGGCTCGAGATACGCAGTATTTT. This translates into CSAGARDTQYF. This chain links TRBV20-1 with TRBJ2-3, with D possibly matching TRBD1 (6 bases). Per the germline V gene, CDR1 is DFQATT and CDR2 is SNEGSKA (reference sequence). With 6 bases removed from V and 5 bases from J, the gap between germline ends came to 9 bases. The CDR3 is 11 residues long.

This clone was detected once. The chain recombines TRBV12-3 or TRBV12-4 with TRBJ2-1, with unresolved D. This CDR3 contains 12 residues. The V and J ends lost 8 bases and 4 bases respectively, with 9 bases between them. CDR3 nucleotides: TGTGCCAGCGGGTTGATGTACAATGAGCAGTTCTTC. Amino acids: CASGLMYNEQFF.

The gene calls are TRBV5-1 and TRBJ2-5, with 7 bases identical to TRBD2. The CDR3 totals 14 residues. The V and J ends lost 7 bases and 1 base, in that order; junction bases with no gene match: 7. CDR1 and CDR2 from the germline V gene are SGHRS and YFSETQ. The CDR3 coding sequence is TGCGCCAGCTCGTCCCGGGGGGTCCAAGAGACCCAGTACTTC. Amino acids: CASSSRGVQETQYF.

V is TRBV5-1 and J is TRBJ1-5; D might be TRBD1 (5 bases). V gave up 1 base and J gave up 8 bases, with 10 bases separating them. From germline, CDR1 is SGHRS and CDR2 YFSETQ. The CDR3 runs to 13 residues. Here the CDR3 DNA reads TGCGCCAGCAGCTTGCGAACGGGGGAGCCCCAGCATTTT. It is translated as CASSLRTGEPQHF.